Following are 30 T cell receptor beta chains from one sample sequenced in a study of T-cell reconstitution after alpha-beta-depleted transplantation in children. Preparation of the TCRbeta library involved a method that used unique molecular identifiers. TCRdb re-analysed the PCR reads in MiXCR, keeping a single row per CDR3 protein. The sample includes 170,000 or so distinct CDR3 sequences, around 6.8% seen only once; the top ten take around 3%. The sample here was PBMCs from the stem cell graft donor, taken from the stem cell graft. These receptors all stem from a human donor who donated a stem cell graft to a child with Wiskott-Aldrich syndrome.

This chain connects TRBV19 to TRBJ1-6, with a weak D call TRBD1 (5 bases). The germline V gene has CDR1 LNHDA and CDR2 SQIVND (reference sequence). Trimming stripped 6 bases from V and 7 bases from J, with 13 bases between. CDR3 length equals 14 residues. CDR3 DNA sequence: TGTGCCAGTAGGTCGGGTCGGGGGAATTCACCCCTCCACTTT. Translation: CASRSGRGNSPLHF.

This clonotype was counted ten times or more. V and J are TRBV24-1 and TRBJ2-1, with no clear D. CDR3 length: 13 residues. V dropped 0 bases and J dropped 5 bases, with 4 bases sitting between them. Germline V gives CDR1 KGHDR, CDR2 SFDVKD. This chain's CDR3 is CATSDLGDNEQFF. The CDR3, as DNA: TGTGCCACCAGTGATTTGGGGGACAATGAGCAGTTCTTC.

This clonotype was detected ten times or more. The chain recombines TRBV12-3 or TRBV12-4 with TRBJ2-1; D is unresolved. This CDR3 comprises 12 residues. V lost 5 bases, J lost 5 bases, and 7 bases lay in between. CDR3 in amino acids: CASSPHDNEQFF. The DNA for the CDR3 is TGTGCCAGCAGTCCCCACGACAATGAGCAGTTCTTC.

In this sample, this clonotype turned up many times. V gene TRBV5-1 combines with J gene TRBJ1-5; possibly TRBD1 for D (5 bases). The V gene lost 7 bases and the J gene lost 2 bases, with 16 bases spanning the gap. CDR1 and CDR2 from the germline V gene are SGHRS and YFSETQ. The CDR3 spans 15 residues. The CDR3 DNA follows: TGCGCCAGCTCCCTAGCAGGGATGGGCAATCAGCCCCAGCATTTT. This encodes CASSLAGMGNQPQHF. Using reference TRBV5-1 and TRBJ1-5 for the parts outside the CDR3, the full variable domain is KAGVTQTPRYLIKTRGQQVTLSCSPISGHRSVSWYQQTPGQGLQFLFEYFSETQRNKGNFPGRFSGRQFSNSRSEMNVSTLELGDSALYLCASSLAGMGNQPQHFGDGTRLSIL.

This clonotype was counted at least ten times. The chain has TRBV20-1 and TRBJ1-2, with D unresolved. The CDR3 sequence is 13 residues long. The V gene lost 6 bases and the J gene lost 4 bases, with 15 bases spanning the gap. Germline-derived CDR1 and CDR2 are DFQATT and SNEGSKA (reference sequence). DNA of the CDR3: TGCAGTGCCCCCCGGGCAGCCACCTATGGCTACACCTTC. This codes for CSAPRAATYGYTF.

This clonotype was counted many times. V usage is TRBV5-1 and J usage is TRBJ2-7; D possibly corresponds to TRBD1 (6 bases). Germline V gives CDR1 SGHRS, CDR2 YFSETQ. The CDR3 is made up of 14 amino acids. V was pared by 5 bases and J by 0 bases, with 12 bases between. The CDR3 DNA sequence: TGCGCCAGCAGTCTTACAGGGTACTCCTACGAGCAGTACTTC. Its translation is CASSLTGYSYEQYF.

In its sample, this clonotype was seen many times. The chain is built from TRBV2 and TRBJ2-5; tentatively, D is TRBD2 (5 bases). CDR3 length: 12 residues. Trimming took off 7 bases at V and 5 bases at J, with 11 bases between the two ends. Germline V gene sequence: CDR1 SNHLY, CDR2 FYNNEI. DNA for the CDR3: TGTGCCAGCACTAACACGGGGGAGACCCAGTACTTC. Residues: CASTNTGETQYF.

There are many counts of this clonotype. V and J are TRBV24-1 and TRBJ2-3; 13 bases line up with TRBD2. Germline lookup yields CDR1 KGHDR and CDR2 SFDVKD. The CDR3 has 15 residues. V lost 10 bases, J lost 2 bases, and 5 bases stayed unmatched. CDR3 loop: CATMTSGRTTDTQYF. CDR3 nucleotides: TGTGCCACTATGACTAGCGGGAGGACCACAGATACGCAGTATTTT.

At least ten counts were recorded for this clonotype. The chain joins TRBV5-1 to TRBJ2-1; D ambiguous. CDR1 is SGHRS and CDR2 is YFSETQ in the germline V gene. V was shortened by 0 bases and J by 0 bases, with 10 bases between the two germline ends. This CDR3 region has 16 residues. Here the CDR3 reads CASSLDGRSSYNEQFF. The CDR3 coding sequence is TGCGCCAGCAGCTTGGATGGTAGGAGCTCCTACAATGAGCAGTTCTTC.

This clonotype was recorded many times. This sequence joins TRBV28 and TRBJ2-7, with D possibly TRBD1 on 6 matching bases. Germline lookup yields CDR1 MDHEN and CDR2 SYDVKM. The CDR3 extends over 18 amino acids. Trimming cost V 7 bases and J 0 bases, with 25 bases left between them. The CDR3 DNA reads as TGTGCCAGCAAATACGGGACACATGGATCGTCGAGCTCCTACGAGCAGTACTTC. It codes for CASKYGTHGSSSSYEQYF.

Comments on this clonotype: Germline is not matched at one junction end, which may reflect a read error. This chain connects TRBV12-3 or TRBV12-4 to TRBJ1-5; 8 nucleotides line up with TRBD1. CDR3 length: 15 residues. CDR3 nucleotide sequence: TGTCCCAGCTCCCCCTGGGACAGGTCTAATCAGCCCCAGCATTTT. It yields the protein CPSSPWDRSNQPQHF.

This clonotype was seen many times. The chain recombines TRBV6-1 with TRBJ2-1; D is ambiguous. Germline loops: CDR1 MNHNS, CDR2 SASEGT. CDR3 length: 11 residues. The germline V and J ends were trimmed by 2 bases and 10 bases, with 6 bases remaining between them. The CDR3 DNA is TGTGCCAGCAGTGAATGGGGAGAGCAGTTCTTC. Encoded protein: CASSEWGEQFF.

This clonotype has at least ten counts. The chain combines TRBV3-1 with TRBJ1-5; D gene uncertain. The CDR3 covers 15 residues. Trimming removed 7 bases at V and 5 bases at J, with 18 bases between. Germline V gene data show CDR1 as LGHDT and CDR2 as YNNKEL (reference sequence). The CDR3 protein is CASITRIEEHQPQHF. CDR3 nucleotide sequence: TGTGCCAGCATCACAAGGATAGAGGAGCATCAGCCCCAGCATTTT.

This clonotype was picked up many times. CDR3 in amino acids: CASSLDRGLMNTEAFF. In nucleotides, the CDR3 is TGTGCCAGCAGCTTGGACAGGGGGTTAATGAACACTGAAGCTTTCTTT. The chain couples TRBV5-6 to TRBJ1-1, with TRBD1 matching over 8 bases. This CDR3 is built from 16 residues. Looked up from germline, CDR1 is SGHDT and CDR2 is YYEEEE. With V trimmed by 0 bases and J by 0 bases, 4 bases remained unmatched.

This clonotype was detected many times. The chain recombines TRBV7-9 with TRBJ1-1, with 9 nucleotides matching TRBD1. In germline, CDR1 is SEHNR, CDR2 FQNEAQ (reference sequence). The CDR3 extends over 13 amino acids. J was trimmed by 6 bases and V by 8 bases; bases with no gene match: 7. The DNA for the CDR3 is TGTGCCAGCCGCCGGACAGGGGAATCTGAAGCTTTCTTT. It specifies CASRRTGESEAFF.

This clonotype has ten or more counts. This chain connects TRBV15 to TRBJ2-7; D is unclear. The CDR3 extends over 17 amino acids. The germline V gene encodes CDR1 LNHNV and CDR2 YYDKDF (reference sequence). V gave up 0 bases and J gave up 0 bases, with 15 bases separating them. The CDR3 DNA reads as TGTGCCACCAGCAGAGATCTCTTTATGGGCAGCTCCTACGAGCAGTACTTC. Translation gives CATSRDLFMGSSYEQYF.

This clonotype was seen repeatedly, ten times or more. The chain combines TRBV28 with TRBJ2-1; TRBD1 or TRBD2 may be the D gene (5 bases each). Germline assignment: CDR1 MDHEN and CDR2 SYDVKM. The CDR3 runs to 12 residues. The V end lost 6 bases, the J end lost 8 bases, and 11 bases lay between the germline ends. CDR3 nucleotides: TGTGCCAGCAGGCAAAGGGACGATGAGCAGTTCTTC. Protein product: CASRQRDDEQFF. The entire variable domain, with the rest obtained from reference TRBV28 and TRBJ2-1, is as follows: DVKVTQSSRYLVKRTGEKVFLECVQDMDHENMFWYRQDPGLGLRLIYFSYDVKMKEKGDIPEGYSVSREKKERFSLILESASTNQTSMYLCASRQRDDEQFFGPGTRLTVL.

The table lists this clonotype with many counts. This chain uses TRBV2 with TRBJ1-5, with D hard to call. The length of the CDR3 is 14 residues. Deletions cut 8 bases from V and 1 base from J, with 12 bases between. CDR1 SNHLY and CDR2 FYNNEI come from the germline V gene. The DNA for the CDR3 is TGTGCCAGCGCGTTAAATCCGAGCAATCAGCCCCAGCATTTT. This encodes CASALNPSNQPQHF.

In this sample, this clonotype turned up many times. V usage is TRBV20-1 and J usage is TRBJ2-1; a weak D match, TRBD2 (6 bases). CDR3 size: 16 residues. Germline values: CDR1 DFQATT, CDR2 SNEGSKA (reference sequence). V shed 0 bases and J shed 0 bases, with 12 bases lying between them. The CDR3 protein is CSAREGDWSSYNEQFF. CDR3 nucleotides: TGCAGTGCTAGAGAGGGGGACTGGAGCTCCTACAATGAGCAGTTCTTC.

This clonotype was recorded many times. The CDR3 reads CASSLTGTGMSGELFF. The CDR3 bases are TGTGCCAGCAGCCTCACCGGGACCGGCATGTCCGGGGAGCTGTTTTTT. V usage is TRBV6-1 and J usage is TRBJ2-2; either TRBD1 or TRBD2 may fit D (5 bases each). The germline V gene has CDR1 MNHNS and CDR2 SASEGT. This CDR3 region has 16 residues. V lost 6 bases, J lost 6 bases, and 20 bases lay in between.

This clonotype was detected ten times or more. The chain recombines TRBV6-5 with TRBJ1-4, with D tentatively TRBD1 (5 bases). CDR3 length: 14 amino acids. Germline V gives CDR1 MNHEY, CDR2 SVGAGI. Trimming removed 8 bases from V and 10 bases from J, with 20 bases in between. The CDR3 loop reads CASSLNGGGPKLFF. As DNA, the CDR3 is TGTGCCAGCTCTTTAAATGGGGGGGGACCAAAACTGTTTTTT.

There are a few counts of this clonotype. This chain connects TRBV3-1 to TRBJ1-4; 9 nucleotides match TRBD1. J gave up 5 bases and V 3 bases, and 7 bases lay outside the gene matches. Germline-derived CDR1 and CDR2 are LGHDT and YNNKEL (reference sequence). The CDR3 sequence is 16 residues long. CDR3 nucleotides: TGTGCCAGCAGCCACCGAGGGACAGGGTCAAATGAAAAACTGTTTTTT. Its translation: CASSHRGTGSNEKLFF.

This clonotype was seen many times. The J gene is TRBJ2-2, the V gene TRBV5-1; D is uncertain. Trimming pared 0 bases from V and 7 bases from J, leaving 22 bases between. Per germline, CDR1 SGHRS and CDR2 YFSETQ. The CDR3 covers 18 residues. DNA for the CDR3: TGCGCCAGCAGCTTGGTCCGGCAGGCCTTTGATGGGTACGGGGAGCTGTTTTTT. Translated, it gives CASSLVRQAFDGYGELFF.

This clonotype occurred many times. V usage is TRBV5-1 and J usage is TRBJ2-2; D is ambiguous. The CDR3 covers 13 residues. The V end lost 0 bases, the J end lost 6 bases, and 6 bases lay between the germline ends. CDR1 SGHRS and CDR2 YFSETQ come from the germline V gene. The CDR3 here is CASSLEWAGELFF. CDR3 coding DNA: TGCGCCAGCAGCTTGGAATGGGCCGGGGAGCTGTTTTTT.

There are many counts of this clonotype. The V gene is TRBV6-5, the J gene TRBJ1-6; tentatively, D is TRBD1 (5 bases). The CDR3 length is 14 residues. Germline loops: CDR1 MNHEY, CDR2 SVGAGI. Trimming removed 2 bases from V and 5 bases from J, with 7 bases in between. CDR3 nucleotides: TGTGCCAGCAGTTACCGGGGGAATAATTCACCCCTCCACTTT. Encoded protein: CASSYRGNNSPLHF.

This clonotype appeared many times. The chain joins TRBV29-1 to TRBJ1-1; D not certain. Looked up from germline, CDR1 is SQVTM and CDR2 is ANQGSEA. This CDR3 is 13 amino acids long. With 4 bases removed from V and 1 base from J, the gap between germline ends came to 10 bases. CDR3 loop: CSVAIQRNTEAFF. In DNA, the CDR3 is TGCAGCGTTGCGATTCAACGGAACACTGAAGCTTTCTTT. Filled out from reference TRBV29-1 and TRBJ1-1, the complete variable domain reads SAVISQKPSRDICQRGTSLTIQCQVDSQVTMMFWYRQQPGQSLTLIATANQGSEATYESGFVIDKFPISRPNLTFSTLTVSNMSPEDSSIYLCSVAIQRNTEAFFGQGTRLTVV.

This clonotype came up many times. One junction end does not reproduce the germline sequence, and a read error may be involved. The genes are TRBV15 and TRBJ2-7; TRBD1 agrees at 7 bases. This CDR3 contains 11 residues. CDR1 is LNHNV and CDR2 is YYDKDF in the germline V gene (reference sequence). CDR3 sequence reads: CATSEGTAPLF. The CDR3 DNA reads TGTGCCACCAGCGAGGGGACAGCGCCGTTATTC.

This clonotype was observed at least ten times. The chain uses TRBV5-6 and TRBJ2-7; a possible D gene is TRBD2 (5 bases). The length of the CDR3 is 16 residues. V lost 4 bases, J lost 4 bases, and 21 bases lay in between. The germline CDR1 and CDR2 sequences are SGHDT and YYEEEE. CDR3 sequence reads: CASSPEGTAVSYEQYF. As DNA, the CDR3 is TGTGCCAGCAGCCCCGAGGGTACAGCCGTTTCGTACGAGCAGTACTTC.

Ten or more counts support this clonotype. The chain combines TRBV18 with TRBJ2-1; TRBD1 aligns across 7 bases. V gave up 3 bases and J gave up 4 bases; unmatched junction bases: 6. Germline V gives CDR1 KGHSH, CDR2 LQKENI. The CDR3 has 15 residues. CDR3 sequence (DNA): TGTGCCAGCTCACCGAGAATGACAGGGTACAATGAGCAGTTCTTC. It yields the protein CASSPRMTGYNEQFF.

This clonotype has at least ten counts. The chain employs TRBV20-1 and TRBJ1-1; D is unresolved. Germline CDR1 and CDR2: DFQATT and SNEGSKA (reference sequence). Trimming took off 6 bases at V and 4 bases at J, with 9 bases between the two ends. The CDR3 sequence is 11 residues long. For the CDR3, the DNA is TGCAGTGCCATCAAAACCACTGAAGCTTTCTTT. Amino acids: CSAIKTTEAFF.